This TCR beta chain came from a study of shared clonotypes between healthy human individuals. This CDR3 is built from 17 residues. Germline assignment: CDR1 LNHDA and CDR2 SQIVND (reference sequence). V shed 7 bases and J shed 4 bases, with 23 bases lying between them. This table comes from immunoSEQ multiplex PCR, and its TCRdb copy is limited to in-frame clones, with some not included. The sample consists of 2 million to 2.5 million clones, around 95% of them appearing once. The chain links TRBV19 to TRBJ2-1, with a tentative D call TRBD1 (7 bases). This receptor was taken from a man younger than 35 in good health. The sequenced sample was naive CD4+ T cells sorted from blood. Subset of the sample: CD45RA+ positively selected. Written as DNA, the CDR3 is TGTGCCAGTAATACGGGACCCCCGGAGGGGGCTTACAATGAGCAGTTCTTC. Its translation is CASNTGPPEGAYNEQFF. The variable domain in full, with the rest retrieved from reference TRBV19 and TRBJ2-1, is DGGITQSPKYLFRKEGQNVTLSCEQNLNHDAMYWYRQDPGQGLRLIYYSQIVNDFQKGDIAEGYSVSREKKESFPLTVTSAQKNPTAFYLCASNTGPPEGAYNEQFFGPGTRLTVL.